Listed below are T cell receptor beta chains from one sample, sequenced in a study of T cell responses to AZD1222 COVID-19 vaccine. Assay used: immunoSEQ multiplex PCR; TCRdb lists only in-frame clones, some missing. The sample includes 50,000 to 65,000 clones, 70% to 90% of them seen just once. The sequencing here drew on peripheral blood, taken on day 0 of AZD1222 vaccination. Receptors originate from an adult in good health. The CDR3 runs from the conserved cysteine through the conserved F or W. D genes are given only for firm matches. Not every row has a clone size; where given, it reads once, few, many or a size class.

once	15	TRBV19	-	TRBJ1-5	TGTGCCAGTAGTAACCCAGGGCTCGTAGGTCAGCCCCAGCATTTT	CASSNPGLVGQPQHF
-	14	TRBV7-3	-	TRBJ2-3	TGTGCCAGCAGCTTAATGCAGGGCCTGGATACGCAGTATTTT	CASSLMQGLDTQYF
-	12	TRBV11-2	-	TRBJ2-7	TGTGCCAGCAGCTTCGAGGGTAACGAGCAGTACTTC	CASSFEGNEQYF
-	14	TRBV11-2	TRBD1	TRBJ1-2	TGTGCCAGCAGCTTGGGACAGCCCCCCTATGGCTACACCTTC	CASSLGQPPYGYTF
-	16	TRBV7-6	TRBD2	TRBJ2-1	TGTGCCAGCAGCTCTAGGAGCGGGGGTTCGGGTAATGAGCAGTTCTTC	CASSSRSGGSGNEQFF
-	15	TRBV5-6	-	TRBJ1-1	TGTGCCAGCACCAAACGAGTCCAGGGCAACACTGAAGCTTTCTTT	CASTKRVQGNTEAFF
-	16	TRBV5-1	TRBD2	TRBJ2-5	TGCGCCAGCAGCTCTGGTGTAGCGGGGGGTTCTGAGACCCAGTACTTC	CASSSGVAGGSETQYF
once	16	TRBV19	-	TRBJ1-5	TGTGCCAGTAGTATATGGGGGAGGACATACACTCAGCCCCAGCATTTT	CASSIWGRTYTQPQHF
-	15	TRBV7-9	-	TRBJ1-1	TGTGCCAGCAGCTTAGTGGGCGGGATGGGCACTGAAGCTTTCTTT	CASSLVGGMGTEAFF
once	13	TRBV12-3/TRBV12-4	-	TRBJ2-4	TGTGCCAGCAGTTTGAACCGAAAAAACATTCAGTACTTC	CASSLNRKNIQYF
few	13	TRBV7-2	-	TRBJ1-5	TGTGCCAGCAGCTTAGTAATCAATCAGCCCCAGCATTTT	CASSLVINQPQHF
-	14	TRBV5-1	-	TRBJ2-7	TGCGCCAGCAGCTTTTCCGGGGGCTTCGACGAGCAGTACTTC	CASSFSGGFDEQYF
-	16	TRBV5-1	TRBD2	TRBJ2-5	TGCGCCAGCAGCACGCGACTAGCGGGGGGCCAAGAGACCCAGTACTTC	CASSTRLAGGQETQYF
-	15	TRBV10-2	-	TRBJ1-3	TGCGCCAGCAGTGGAGCAGGGAGCTCTGGAAACACCATATATTTT	CASSGAGSSGNTIYF
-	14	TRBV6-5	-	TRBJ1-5	TGTGCCAGCAGGGCCGTGAATAGCAATCAGCCCCAGCATTTT	CASRAVNSNQPQHF
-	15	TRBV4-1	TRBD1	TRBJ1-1	TGCGCCAGCAGCCACATTGACAGGGGGCTCACTGAAGCTTTCTTT	CASSHIDRGLTEAFF
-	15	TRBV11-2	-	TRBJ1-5	TGTGCCAGCAGCTTAGGAGAGCTAAGCAATCAGCCCCAGCATTTT	CASSLGELSNQPQHF
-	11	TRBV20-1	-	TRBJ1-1	TGCAGTGCTGTCCGGAACACTGAAGCTTTCTTT	CSAVRNTEAFF
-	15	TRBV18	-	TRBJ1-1	TGTGCCAGCCAACCCGCCGGGGGCTCAAACACTGAAGCTTTCTTT	CASQPAGGSNTEAFF
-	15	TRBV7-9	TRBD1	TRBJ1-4	TGTGCCAGCACCATTATGACAGGGTTCAATGAAAAACTGTTTTTT	CASTIMTGFNEKLFF
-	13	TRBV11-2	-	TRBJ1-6	TGTGCCAGCAGCAAAAACAGGGACTCACCCCTCCACTTT	CASSKNRDSPLHF
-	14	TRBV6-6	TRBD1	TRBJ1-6	TGTGCCAGCACCCCACAGGGGGCCAATTCACCCCTCCACTTT	CASTPQGANSPLHF
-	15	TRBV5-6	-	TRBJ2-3	TGTGCCAGCAGCTTGTACGGGGCCCTCACAGATACGCAGTATTTT	CASSLYGALTDTQYF
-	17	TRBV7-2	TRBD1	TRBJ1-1	TGTGCCAGCAGTCGTAGGACAGGGGCAGGGTTAGAGACTGAAGCTTTCTTT	CASSRRTGAGLETEAFF
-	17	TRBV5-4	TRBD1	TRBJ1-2	TGTGCCAGCAGCTTGGCCAGGGGGGGTTCCGATAACTATGGCTACACCTTC	CASSLARGGSDNYGYTF
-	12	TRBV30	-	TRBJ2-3	TGTGCCTGGAGTGCTCCCTCGGATACGCAGTATTTT	CAWSAPSDTQYF
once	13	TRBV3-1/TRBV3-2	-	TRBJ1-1	TGTGCCAGCAGCCCGGGGATCGGCACTGAAGCTTTCTTT	CASSPGIGTEAFF
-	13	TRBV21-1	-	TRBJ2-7	TGTGCCAGCAGGGGACGGGGGCAATACGAGCAGTACTTC	CASRGRGQYEQYF
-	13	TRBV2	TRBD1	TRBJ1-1	TGTGCCAGCAAGGTACAGGGGGAGGTTGAAGCTTTCTTT	CASKVQGEVEAFF
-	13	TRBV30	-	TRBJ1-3	TGTGCCTGGAGTGTGAGTGGTGGAAACACCATATATTTT	CAWSVSGGNTIYF
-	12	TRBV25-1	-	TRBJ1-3	TGTGCCAGCAGTGGGGGGCTTAACACCATATATTTT	CASSGGLNTIYF
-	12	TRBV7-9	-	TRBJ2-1	TGTGCCAGCAGCCCCCTGGGGAATGAGCAGTTCTTC	CASSPLGNEQFF
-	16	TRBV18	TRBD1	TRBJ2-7	TGTGCCAGCTCACCACCCCCCGGGACAGGGTACTACGAGCAGTACTTC	CASSPPPGTGYYEQYF
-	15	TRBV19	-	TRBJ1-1	TGTGCCAGTAGTAGCTGGCGGAGGGAGGGATTAGGAGCTTTCTTT	CASSSWRREGLGAFF
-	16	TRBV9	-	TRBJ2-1	TGTGCCAGCAGCATCCTTGAAGAGGTCTCCTACAATGAGCAGTTCTTC	CASSILEEVSYNEQFF
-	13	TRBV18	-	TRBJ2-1	TGTGCCAGCTCACCAAGCCAGGGTAATGAGCAGTTCTTC	CASSPSQGNEQFF
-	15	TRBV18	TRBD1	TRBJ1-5	TGTGCCAGCTCTCCCCCCCCGGACAGGGGGGGTTCTCAGCATTTT	CASSPPPDRGGSQHF
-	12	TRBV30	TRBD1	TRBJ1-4	TGTGCCTGGACAGGGGGAAATGAAAAACTGTTTTTT	CAWTGGNEKLFF
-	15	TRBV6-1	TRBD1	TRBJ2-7	TGTGCCAGCAGTGAAAGGGTCAGGACAGGCGGCGAGCAGTACTTC	CASSERVRTGGEQYF
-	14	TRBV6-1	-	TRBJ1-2	TGTGCCAGCAGTGAAGGCGGGGCAGGGGCTGGCTACACCTTC	CASSEGGAGAGYTF
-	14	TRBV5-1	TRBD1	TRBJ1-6	TGCGCCAGCAGGGGGGACAGCAATAATTCACCCCTCCACTTT	CASRGDSNNSPLHF
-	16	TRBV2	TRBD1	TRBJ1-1	TGTGCCAGCAGTCCCCAGGGGGCCAGGCTGAACACTGAAGCTTTCTTT	CASSPQGARLNTEAFF
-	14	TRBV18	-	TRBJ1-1	TGTGCCAGCTCACTCGGTTGGCAAAAGGTTGAGGCTTTCTTT	CASSLGWQKVEAFF
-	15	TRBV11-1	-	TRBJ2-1	TGTGCCAGCAGCTTACGGACAACCTCCTACAATGAGCAGTTCTTC	CASSLRTTSYNEQFF
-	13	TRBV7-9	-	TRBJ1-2	TGTGCCAGCAGCTTAAGGGAAGGATATGGCTACACCTTC	CASSLREGYGYTF
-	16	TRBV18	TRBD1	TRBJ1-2	TGTGCCAGCTCACCACCGGGGACAGCGCTTAACTATGGCTACACCTTC	CASSPPGTALNYGYTF
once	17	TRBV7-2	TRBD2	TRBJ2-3	TGTGCCAGCAGCTTAGCGGGACTAGCGGGAGGCACAGATACGCAGTATTTT	CASSLAGLAGGTDTQYF